One sample yielded the 32 T cell receptor beta chains listed below, sequenced in a study of blood T cell repertoires in COVID-19. Sequencing was performed with immunoSEQ multiplex PCR; in TCRdb, only in-frame clones are kept and a portion is missing. The table has approximately 330,000 clones, 65% to 90% seen once. Sequenced: PBMCs or T cells enriched from blood (not recorded which). All receptors come from a woman aged 40 to 55 with acute COVID-19.

The chain couples TRBV6-2 or TRBV6-3 to TRBJ2-3; 9 nucleotides line up with TRBD1. Germline lookup yields CDR1 MNHEY and CDR2 SVGEGT. Trimming cost V 2 bases and J 0 bases; bases outside gene matches: 12. This CDR3 has 19 amino acids. The CDR3 DNA reads as TGTGCCAGCAGTTACCCAACAACTGGGACAGGGTTGAGCACAGATACGCAGTATTTT. This gives the protein CASSYPTTGTGLSTDTQYF.

This clone was recorded once. The same CDR3 arises from other DNA sequences in this sample as well. The V call is TRBV3-1 (or the pseudogene TRBV3-2), the J call TRBJ1-2; no reliable D call. V was pared by 3 bases and J by 8 bases, with 7 bases between. CDR3 length equals 11 residues. Germline assignment: CDR1 LGHDT and CDR2 YNNKEL (reference sequence). The CDR3 loop reads CASSQGGGYTF. The CDR3 DNA sequence: TGTGCCAGCAGCCAGGGCGGGGGCTACACCTTC.

The V and J genes are TRBV6-2 or TRBV6-3 and TRBJ1-6; TRBD1 is a possible D gene (5 bases). The V gene's germline CDR1 is MNHEY and CDR2 SVGEGT. The CDR3 runs to 18 residues. V shed 1 base and J shed 8 bases, with 21 bases lying between them. This chain's CDR3 is CASSYWRGRLAADSPLHF. The CDR3 coding sequence is TGTGCCAGCAGTTACTGGAGGGGCAGACTGGCCGCCGATTCACCCCTCCACTTT.

This sequence joins TRBV7-2 and TRBJ1-3; D remains ambiguous. From germline, CDR1 is SGHTA and CDR2 FQGNSA. Between the trimmed V and J ends, which lost 5 bases and 1 base, there was a span of 9 bases. This CDR3 region has 14 residues. CDR3 in DNA: TGTGCCAGCAGCCTGACGGGATCTGGAAACACCATATATTTT. This encodes CASSLTGSGNTIYF.

The chain employs TRBV18 and TRBJ1-6, with TRBD1 as a possible D gene (6 bases). Germline loops: CDR1 KGHSH, CDR2 LQKENI. The length of the CDR3 is 17 residues. V was shortened by 3 bases and J by 0 bases, with 12 bases between the two germline ends. CDR3 in DNA: TGTGCCAGCTCACCCAGGACAGCTAGCTCCTATAATTCACCCCTCCACTTT. Amino acid sequence: CASSPRTASSYNSPLHF. Drawing the rest from reference TRBV18 and TRBJ1-6, the complete variable domain is NAGVMQNPRHLVRRRGQEARLRCSPMKGHSHVYWYRQLPEEGLKFMVYLQKENIIDESGMPKERFSAEFPKEGPSILRIQQVVRGDSAAYFCASSPRTASSYNSPLHFGNGTRLTVT.

This chain joins TRBV5-1 and TRBJ2-7, with 7 bases aligning to TRBD1. Germline trimming cut 5 bases from V and 3 bases from J; bases unmatched to any gene: 11. CDR3 length: 15 amino acids. Germline CDR1 and CDR2: SGHRS and YFSETQ. The CDR3 sequence: CASRLNLGQNYEQYF. The CDR3 region has the DNA TGCGCCAGCAGGCTGAACCTGGGACAGAACTACGAGCAGTACTTC.

The genes are TRBV25-1 and TRBJ2-1, with D possibly matching TRBD1 (6 bases). Trimming pared 5 bases from V and 5 bases from J, leaving 13 bases between. The germline CDR1 and CDR2 sequences are MGHDK and SYGVNS. CDR3 length: 14 amino acids. The CDR3, as DNA: TGTGCCAGCAGTCCCCCCGACAGGAACAATGAGCAGTTCTTC. This translates into CASSPPDRNNEQFF. Full variable domain (rest looked up from reference TRBV25-1 and TRBJ2-1): EADIYQTPRYLVIGTGKKITLECSQTMGHDKMYWYQQDPGMELHLIHYSYGVNSTEKGDLSSESTVSRIRTEHFPLTLESARPSHTSQYLCASSPPDRNNEQFFGPGTRLTVL.

CDR3 residues: CASRQRTLTGVGSRQPQHF. As DNA, the CDR3 is TGTGCCAGCAGGCAAAGGACTCTGACAGGGGTAGGTTCGCGGCAGCCCCAGCATTTT. The chain has TRBV5-6 and TRBJ1-5; 8 nucleotides agree with TRBD1. V dropped 5 bases and J dropped 7; count of bases not matched to a gene: 23. The CDR3 sequence is 19 residues long. Looked up from germline, CDR1 is SGHDT and CDR2 is YYEEEE.

CDR3 protein: CATSDGQTNTGELFF. In DNA form, the CDR3 reads TGTGCCACCAGTGACGGACAGACGAACACCGGGGAGCTGTTTTTT. The rearrangement joins TRBV24-1 to TRBJ2-2; perhaps TRBD1 as D (6 bases). V dropped 4 bases and J dropped 0 bases, with 8 bases sitting between them. This CDR3 region has 15 residues. Germline V gives CDR1 KGHDR, CDR2 SFDVKD.

The chain employs TRBV9 and TRBJ1-2; no definite D call. The CDR3 spans 9 residues. The germline V gene has CDR1 SGDLS and CDR2 YYNGEE. V lost 4 bases and J 14 bases, leaving 9 bases between the germline ends. The CDR3, as DNA: TGTGCCAGCAGCTCCGGAGATACCTTC. Translated: CASSSGDTF.

The chain joins TRBV21-1 to TRBJ1-2. TRBV21-1 is noted as a pseudogene. The CDR3 consists of 15 residues. CDR3: CASSKTGGANYGYTF. CDR3 nucleotides: TGTGCCAGCAGCAAAACGGGGGGAGCTAACTATGGCTACACCTTC.

The CDR3 here is CASIIGNSGGRLAKNIQYF. CDR3 coding DNA: TGCGCCAGCATTATTGGTAATAGCGGGGGGAGACTAGCCAAAAACATTCAGTACTTC. The V call is TRBV10-1, the J call TRBJ2-4; TRBD2 matches 10 bases. The CDR3 spans 19 residues. V was clipped by 7 bases and J by 0 bases; unmatched bases: 15. Germline V gene data show CDR1 as WNHNN and CDR2 as SYGVQD (reference sequence).

The V gene is TRBV27, the J gene TRBJ1-4, with D tentatively TRBD1 (5 bases). This CDR3 has 16 amino acids. Looked up from germline, CDR1 is MNHEY and CDR2 is SMNVEV (reference sequence). Trimming stripped 5 bases from V and 10 bases from J, with 23 bases between. This chain's CDR3 is CASSLSAAGLFGKLFF. The CDR3 nucleotides read TGTGCCAGCAGTCTCTCCGCAGCAGGGTTATTTGGAAAACTGTTTTTT.

This clone was seen only once. J is TRBJ2-3 and V is TRBV4-1; 12 nucleotides agree with TRBD2. In germline, CDR1 is MGHRA, CDR2 YSYEKL. This CDR3 has 17 residues. With V trimmed by 4 bases and J by 0 bases, 5 bases remained unmatched. CDR3 nucleotide sequence: TGCGCCAGCAGCCCCAGGACTAGCGGGGCTAGCACAGATACGCAGTATTTT. This sequence encodes CASSPRTSGASTDTQYF.

This clone was picked up one time. The chain combines TRBV12-3 or TRBV12-4 with TRBJ1-2; D not certain. CDR3 length: 13 residues. V dropped 8 bases and J dropped 4 bases, with 14 bases sitting between them. CDR3 nucleotides: TGTGCCAGCCAAAGGCATCGGGGCTATGGCTACACCTTC. Translating gives CASQRHRGYGYTF.

This clone came up once. CDR3 amino acids: CASSQEPSLGGEKLFF. CDR3 nucleotide sequence: TGTGCCAGCAGCCAAGAGCCCAGTCTGGGCGGGGAAAAACTGTTTTTT. The rearrangement uses TRBV4-2 and TRBJ1-4; no clear D. The germline V gene encodes CDR1 LGHNA and CDR2 YNFKEQ. Trimming took off 0 bases at V and 8 bases at J, with 16 bases between the two ends. The CDR3 loop spans 16 amino acids.

The J gene is TRBJ2-1, the V gene TRBV19; tentatively, D is TRBD2 (6 bases). The CDR3 contains 15 residues. Germline CDR1 LNHDA, CDR2 SQIVND (reference sequence). V lost 4 bases and J lost 4, with 14 bases in between. The CDR3 DNA follows: TGTGCCAGTAGTAGGGGACTCCCTCTTTACAATGAGCAGTTCTTC. It is translated as CASSRGLPLYNEQFF.

This clone has only a few counts. J is TRBJ1-1 and V is TRBV5-6; 8 positions agree with TRBD1. V was clipped by 1 base and J by 2 bases; unmatched bases: 4. CDR1 and CDR2 (germline): SGHDT, YYEEEE. This CDR3 region has 15 residues. The CDR3 region is CASSLPGQGNTEAFF. The CDR3 DNA reads as TGTGCCAGCAGCTTGCCTGGACAGGGCAACACTGAAGCTTTCTTT.

The V and J genes are TRBV7-3 and TRBJ1-4, with 8 bases that match TRBD1. After removal of 5 bases from V and 8 bases from J, the junction contained 4 bases not matched to a gene. Germline V gene lookup returns CDR1 SGHTA and CDR2 FQGTGA. The CDR3 has 13 residues. The CDR3 DNA reads TGTGCCAGCAGCCCCGGACAGGGAGAAAAACTGTTTTTT. Translating gives CASSPGQGEKLFF.

V and J are TRBV9 and TRBJ2-2; 9 bases fit TRBD2. The V and J ends lost 3 bases and 1 base, in that order; junction bases with no gene match: 1. The length of the CDR3 is 15 residues. Germline values: CDR1 SGDLS, CDR2 YYNGEE. CDR3 bases: TGTGCCAGCAGCGAGACTAGCGGGAACACCGGGGAGCTGTTTTTT. Translated: CASSETSGNTGELFF.

The V call is TRBV12-3 or TRBV12-4, the J call TRBJ1-1; possibly TRBD1 for D (5 bases). Trimming cost V 5 bases and J 11 bases, with 18 bases left between them. The CDR3 is 13 residues long. DNA for the CDR3: TGTGCCAGCAGTCCCCCGACAGCCCCACGGGCTTTCTTT. Translating it yields CASSPPTAPRAFF.

The V gene is TRBV3-1 (or the pseudogene TRBV3-2), the J gene TRBJ1-1, with D uncertain. Germline CDR1 reads LGHDT; CDR2 reads YNNKEL (reference sequence). The CDR3 runs to 12 residues. V lost 1 base and J lost 8, with 8 bases in between. The CDR3 here is CASSQVGREAFF. The CDR3 DNA sequence: TGTGCCAGCAGCCAAGTGGGGAGGGAAGCTTTCTTT.

This clone was recorded only once. The chain is built from TRBV2 and TRBJ2-1, with D hard to call. The germline V and J ends were trimmed by 6 bases and 0 bases, with 9 bases remaining between them. There are 14 residues in the CDR3. Germline CDR1 and CDR2: SNHLY and FYNNEI. CDR3 residues: CASSPLRSYNEQFF. CDR3 sequence (DNA): TGTGCCAGCAGCCCCCTTCGCTCCTACAATGAGCAGTTCTTC. The entire variable domain, with the rest obtained from reference TRBV2 and TRBJ2-1, is as follows: EPEVTQTPSHQVTQMGQEVILRCVPISNHLYFYWYRQILGQKVEFLVSFYNNEISEKSEIFDDQFSVERPDGSNFTLKIRSTKLEDSAMYFCASSPLRSYNEQFFGPGTRLTVL.

The chain combines TRBV27 with TRBJ2-5; D uncertain. The CDR3 totals 14 residues. The V gene's germline CDR1 is MNHEY and CDR2 SMNVEV (reference sequence). V lost 5 bases and J lost 5, with 15 bases in between. The DNA for the CDR3 is TGTGCCAGCAGTCCCCGGGTAAAGGCGGAGACCCAGTACTTC. Its protein product is CASSPRVKAETQYF.

V is TRBV7-2 and J is TRBJ1-2, with 7 positions matching TRBD1. Per germline, CDR1 SGHTA and CDR2 FQGNSA. Losses at the gene ends were 5 bases for V and 0 bases for J; bases not matched to a gene: 6. This CDR3 is built from 15 residues. CDR3: CASSPGTVPNYGYTF. The CDR3 bases are TGTGCCAGCAGCCCTGGGACAGTTCCTAACTATGGCTACACCTTC.

The chain couples TRBV5-1 to TRBJ2-3; 8 bases match TRBD1. V lost 0 bases to trimming and J lost 4 bases; unmatched junction nucleotides: 10. CDR1 and CDR2 (germline): SGHRS, YFSETQ. This CDR3 contains 17 residues. The CDR3 spells CASSLGASSGGADTQYF. CDR3 DNA: TGCGCCAGCAGCTTGGGTGCCTCGTCAGGGGGCGCAGATACGCAGTATTTT.

This clone was detected a few times. This chain links TRBV7-9 with TRBJ1-6, with 10 nucleotides matching TRBD1. J gave up 0 bases and V 5 bases, and 7 bases lay outside the gene matches. The CDR3 is made up of 18 amino acids. The V gene's germline CDR1 is SEHNR and CDR2 FQNEAQ (reference sequence). CDR3 loop: CASSRGQGSSSYNSPLHF. The CDR3, as DNA: TGTGCCAGCAGCCGGGGACAGGGGTCAAGCTCCTATAATTCACCCCTCCACTTT. Full variable domain (outside the CDR3, taken from reference TRBV7-9 and TRBJ1-6): DTGVSQNPRHKITKRGQNVTFRCDPISEHNRLYWYRQTLGQGPEFLTYFQNEAQLEKSRLLSDRFSAERPKGSFSTLEIQRTEQGDSAMYLCASSRGQGSSSYNSPLHFGNGTRLTVT.

The chain joins TRBV28 to TRBJ2-5; TRBD2 might be the D (6 bases). Germline CDR1 and CDR2: MDHEN and SYDVKM. Trimming left V 11 bases short and J 4 bases short, with 20 bases between. CDR3 size: 14 residues. CDR3 protein: CAGGRGGQIETQYF. The CDR3 nucleotides read TGTGCCGGAGGTCGCGGAGGGCAAATAGAGACCCAGTACTTC.

V usage is TRBV4-1 and J usage is TRBJ2-5, with D tentatively TRBD1 (6 bases). This CDR3 has 15 residues. Trimming removed 0 bases from V and 4 bases from J, with 12 bases in between. Germline CDR1 reads MGHRA; CDR2 reads YSYEKL. Written as DNA, the CDR3 is TGCGCCAGCAGCCAAGAGGGGGCGAGGTCAGAGACCCAGTACTTC. Translation: CASSQEGARSETQYF.

Details on this clone: A read error may produce the germline difference seen at one junction end. The V and J genes are TRBV2 and TRBJ1-4; 11 nucleotides match TRBD1. The CDR3 has 13 amino acids. Looked up from germline, CDR1 is SNHLY and CDR2 is FYNNEI. The chain's CDR3 is CASSDWGGQGAIF. In DNA form, the CDR3 reads TGTGCCAGCAGTGATTGGGGCGGACAGGGGGCTATTTTT.

This clone has only a few counts. This rearrangement joins TRBV5-8 to TRBJ1-4; 7 nucleotides match TRBD1. CDR1 is SGHTS and CDR2 is YDEGEE in the germline V gene. The CDR3 spans 14 residues. J lost 8 bases, V lost 5 bases, and 9 bases had no gene match. CDR3 coding DNA: TGTGCCAGCAGGCGAACAGGGGTAGGGGAAAAACTGTTTTTT. This sequence encodes CASRRTGVGEKLFF.

With regard to this clone: At one end the junction does not follow the germline gene, possibly because of a read error. The rearrangement joins TRBV5-1 to TRBJ1-6, with 11 bases identical to TRBD1. The CDR3 sequence is 12 residues long. Germline-derived CDR1 and CDR2 are SGHRS and YFSETQ. DNA for the CDR3: TGCGCCAGCAGCTCGGACAGGGGGCAGGAAAACTTT. This gives the protein CASSSDRGQENF.